The sequence of this TCR beta chain was determined in a study of cytomegalovirus exposure and HLA in healthy donors. Study details: The approximately 120 validation repertoires, a later analysis reported, used the same platform as the roughly 610 first-cohort repertoires. Study observations and caveats: The CMV antigen specificity of three CMV-associated chains was confirmed through in vitro analysis.

The CDR3 loop spans 13 amino acids. CDR1 and CDR2 (germline): SNHLY, FYNNEI. Trimming removed 8 bases from V and 7 bases from J, with 15 bases in between. A remark on this clone: Its antigen is as yet unknown.

Generated by immunoSEQ multiplex PCR, the TCRdb table keeps only in-frame clones and is missing some. The sample lists about 120,000 clones; roughly 88% were seen once. Sequencing was done on a sample of PBMCs. The TCR originated in a woman aged 18-35 years in good health and CMV-seropositive. This chain joins TRBV2 and TRBJ1-5; TRBD1 might be the D (6 bases). The CDR3 nucleotides read TGTGCCAGCCTTAACAGGGAGAGCCAGCCCCAGCATTTT. Its translation is CASLNRESQPQHF.